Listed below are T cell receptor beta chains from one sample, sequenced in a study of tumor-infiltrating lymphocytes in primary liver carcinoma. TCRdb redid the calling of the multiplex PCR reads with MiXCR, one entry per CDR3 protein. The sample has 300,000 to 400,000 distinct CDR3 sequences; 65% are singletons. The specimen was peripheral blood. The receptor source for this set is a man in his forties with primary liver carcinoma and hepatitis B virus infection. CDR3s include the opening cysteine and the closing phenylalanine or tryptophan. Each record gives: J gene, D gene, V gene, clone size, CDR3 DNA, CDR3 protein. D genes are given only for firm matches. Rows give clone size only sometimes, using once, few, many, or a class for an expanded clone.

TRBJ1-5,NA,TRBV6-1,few,TGTGCCAGCAGTGATATCGAGGATACGCAGCATTTT,CASSDIEDTQHF
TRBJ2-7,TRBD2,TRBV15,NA,TGTGCCACCAGCCTTAGATCTAGCGGCTACGAGCAGTACTTC,CATSLRSSGYEQYF
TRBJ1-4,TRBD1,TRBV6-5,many,TGTGCCAGCAGTTACAGGAGGTCGGGGACAGGGGGCCAAAAACTGTTTTTT,CASSYRRSGTGGQKLFF
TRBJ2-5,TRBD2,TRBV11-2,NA,TGTGCCAACAGCTTTGGGGGGGAAGAGACCCAGTACTTC,CANSFGGEETQYF
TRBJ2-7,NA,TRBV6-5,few,TGTGCCAGCAGTTACTCCAAAGGGAGGCCATTCACAAACTCCTACGAGCAGTACTTC,CASSYSKGRPFTNSYEQYF
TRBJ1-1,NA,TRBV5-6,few,TGTGCCAGCAGCTACTACAGATTGAACACTGAAGCTTTCTTT,CASSYYRLNTEAFF
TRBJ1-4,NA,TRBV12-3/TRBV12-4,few,TGTGCCAGCAGTTTATATGGGAGGGACGAAAAACTGTTTTTT,CASSLYGRDEKLFF
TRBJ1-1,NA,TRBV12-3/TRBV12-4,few,TGTGCCAGCAGTTTTTCAGGGGCCGCTGAAGCTTTCTTT,CASSFSGAAEAFF
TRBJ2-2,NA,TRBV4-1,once,TGCTCCAGCAACGATCTGGACAGTGGGTTAACCGGGGAGTTGTTTTTT,CSSNDLDSGLTGELFF
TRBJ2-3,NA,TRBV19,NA,TGTGCCAGTAGTATAGATGGACTACCGGCGCAGTATTTT,CASSIDGLPAQYF
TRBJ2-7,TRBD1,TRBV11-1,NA,TGTACCGGCAGCTCCGAGGGGGCGGAGGACGAGCAGTACTTC,CTGSSEGAEDEQYF
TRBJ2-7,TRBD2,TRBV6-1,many,TGTGCCAGCAGTCCCCCGGGACTAGCGGGAGGCGACGAGCAGTACTTC,CASSPPGLAGGDEQYF
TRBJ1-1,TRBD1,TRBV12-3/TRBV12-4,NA,TGTGCCAGCAGCGAAACCCAGACAGGGCGTAACAGTGAAGCTTTCTTT,CASSETQTGRNSEAFF
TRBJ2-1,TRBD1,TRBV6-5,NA,TGTGCCAGCAGTTACTCCTGGGACAGGTCCTACAAGGAGCAGCTCTTC,CASSYSWDRSYKEQLF
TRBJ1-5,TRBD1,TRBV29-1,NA,TGCAGTGTTGAAATCACAGGGGAACAGCCCCAGCATTTT,CSVEITGEQPQHF
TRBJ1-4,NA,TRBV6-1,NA,TGTGCCAGCAGTGTCAGCGATGCAACTAATGAAAAACTGTTTTTT,CASSVSDATNEKLFF
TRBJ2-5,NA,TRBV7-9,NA,TGTGCCAGCATGGTCATGGAGACCCAGTACTTC,CASMVMETQYF
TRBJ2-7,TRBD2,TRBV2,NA,TGTGCCAGCAGTGAAGTAGCGGGAGGCTACGAGCAGTACTTC,CASSEVAGGYEQYF
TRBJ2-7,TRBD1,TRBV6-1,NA,TGTGCCAGCAGTTTGTCCCCGGGACAGCTCAATGAGCAGTACTTC,CASSLSPGQLNEQYF
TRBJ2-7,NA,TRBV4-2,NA,TGTGCCAGCAGCCAAGGGCCACAGGGGGACTACGAGAAGTACTTC,CASSQGPQGDYEKYF
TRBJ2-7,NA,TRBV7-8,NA,TGTGCCAGCAGGACGCAGGGGAAAGACGAGCAGTACTTC,CASRTQGKDEQYF
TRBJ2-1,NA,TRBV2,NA,TGTGCCAGCAGTGTAGGGGGAACGAAGCAGTTCTTC,CASSVGGTKQFF